This record looks at one T cell receptor beta chain sequence and its context. This entry belongs to a study of Ad26.COV2.S vaccination and SARS-CoV-2 variants. Treatment described: around 19 received Ad26.COV2.S at low or high dose, single or two shots; about five received placebo; per-sample allocation not given. Collection of samples fell on day 63 after the first vaccine or placebo injection. SARS-CoV-2 spike from the Wuhan strain was encoded by the vaccine, an Ad26 vector. There are 11 residues in the CDR3. Germline V gene data show CDR1 as DFQATT and CDR2 as SNEGSKA (reference sequence). The protocol was immunoSEQ multiplex PCR, while the TCRdb copy is restricted to in-frame clones and leaves out a portion. The sample contains a few hundred thousand clones, 80% to 90% of which appear only once.

The source was peripheral blood, collected in a trial of Ad26.COV2.S vaccine versus placebo. The rearrangement links TRBV20-1 to TRBJ2-4; 8 bases match TRBD1. The clonotype originates from a person between 18 and 65 years old who received the Ad26.COV2.S COVID-19 vaccine or a placebo. The CDR3 DNA sequence: TGCATGGGAGCAGGGGGCTCTTCAAGGTACTTC. Translating it yields CMGAGGSSRYF.